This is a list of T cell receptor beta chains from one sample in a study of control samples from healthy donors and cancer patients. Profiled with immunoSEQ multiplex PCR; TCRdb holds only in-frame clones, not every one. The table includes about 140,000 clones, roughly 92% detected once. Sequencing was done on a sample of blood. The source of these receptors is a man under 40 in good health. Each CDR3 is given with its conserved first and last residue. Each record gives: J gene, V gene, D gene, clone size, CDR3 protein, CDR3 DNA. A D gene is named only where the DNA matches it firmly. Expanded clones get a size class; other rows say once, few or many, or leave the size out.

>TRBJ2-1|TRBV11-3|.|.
CAVNSGPNYNEQFF
TGTGCGGTAAATAGCGGTCCGAATTACAATGAGCAGTTCTTC
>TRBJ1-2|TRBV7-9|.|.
CASSPSQGGYTF
TGTGCCAGCAGCCCATCCCAGGGGGGCTACACCTTC
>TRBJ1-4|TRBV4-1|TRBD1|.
CASSQDRLGQLNEKLFF
TGCGCCAGCAGCCAAGATCGGCTGGGACAGCTCAATGAAAAACTGTTTTTT
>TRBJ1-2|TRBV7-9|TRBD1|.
CASSPRTGDNYGYTF
TGTGCCAGCAGTCCTAGGACAGGGGATAACTATGGCTACACCTTC
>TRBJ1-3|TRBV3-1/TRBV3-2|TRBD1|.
CASTPGGSRGNTIYF
TGTGCCAGCACCCCAGGGGGCAGTCGTGGAAACACCATATATTTT
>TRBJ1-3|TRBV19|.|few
CASSPLAGGAGNTIYF
TGTGCCAGTAGTCCGCTTGCGGGGGGGGCTGGAAACACCATATATTTT
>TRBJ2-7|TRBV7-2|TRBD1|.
CASSMDRVGYEQYF
TGTGCCAGCAGCATGGACAGGGTCGGCTACGAGCAGTACTTC
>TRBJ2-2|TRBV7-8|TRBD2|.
CASSSRGPLAGANTGELFF
TGTGCCAGCAGCTCTAGGGGCCCACTAGCGGGAGCGAACACCGGGGAGCTGTTTTTT
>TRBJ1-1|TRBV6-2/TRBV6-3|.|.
CASSSTANTEAFF
TGTGCCAGCAGTTCTACAGCGAACACTGAAGCTTTCTTT
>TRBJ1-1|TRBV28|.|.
CASSSPKLQGGTEAFF
TGTGCCAGCAGTTCTCCCAAATTACAAGGGGGCACTGAAGCTTTCTTT
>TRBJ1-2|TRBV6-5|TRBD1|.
CASRETGGTYGYTF
TGTGCCAGCAGGGAGACAGGGGGGACCTATGGCTACACCTTC
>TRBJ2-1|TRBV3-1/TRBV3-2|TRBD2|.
CASSPTSGKGEQFF
TGTGCCAGCAGCCCGACTAGCGGGAAAGGTGAGCAGTTCTTC
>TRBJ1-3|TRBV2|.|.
CASSEAGYGNTIYF
TGTGCCAGCAGTGAAGCAGGGTACGGGAACACCATATATTTT
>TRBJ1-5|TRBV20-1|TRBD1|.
CSASEDRGGNQPQHF
TGCAGTGCTAGTGAAGACAGGGGAGGCAATCAGCCCCAGCATTTT
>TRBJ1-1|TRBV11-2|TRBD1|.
CASSSTGQGLSFF
TGTGCCAGCAGCTCCACGGGACAGGGGCTTTCTTTCTTT
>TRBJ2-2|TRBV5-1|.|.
CASSRDSRNTGELFF
TGCGCCAGCAGCCGGGACTCTCGGAACACCGGGGAGCTGTTTTTT
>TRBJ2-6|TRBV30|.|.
CAWSVLGAGANVLTF
TGTGCCTGGAGTGTACTGGGGGCTGGGGCCAACGTCCTGACTTTC
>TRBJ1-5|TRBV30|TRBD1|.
CAWSLPRGQGRNQPQHF
TGTGCCTGGAGTCTACCCCGAGGACAGGGTCGCAATCAGCCCCAGCATTTT
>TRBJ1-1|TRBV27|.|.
CASSADGGNTEAFF
TGTGCCAGCAGTGCGGACGGAGGGAACACTGAAGCTTTCTTT
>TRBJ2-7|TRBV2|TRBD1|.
CASRNTGGVYEQYF
TGTGCCAGCAGGAACACAGGGGGCGTTTACGAGCAGTACTTC
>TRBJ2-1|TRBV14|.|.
CASSQAKGVPFF
TGTGCCAGCAGCCAAGCTAAGGGTGTTCCGTTCTTC
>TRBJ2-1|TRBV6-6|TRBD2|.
CASKFVAGADNEQFF
TGTGCCAGCAAATTCGTAGCGGGAGCAGATAATGAGCAGTTCTTC
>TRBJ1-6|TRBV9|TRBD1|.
CASSVGPWTGDNSPLHF
TGTGCCAGCAGCGTAGGCCCCTGGACAGGGGACAATTCACCCCTCCACTTT
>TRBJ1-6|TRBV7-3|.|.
CASSLNRDGNSPLHF
TGTGCCAGCAGCTTAAACAGGGATGGCAATTCACCCCTCCACTTT
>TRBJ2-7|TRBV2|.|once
CASSFGLMSSYEQYF
TGTGCCAGCAGCTTCGGACTGATGAGCTCCTACGAGCAGTACTTC
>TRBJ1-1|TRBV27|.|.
CATLGRADGTEAFF
TGTGCCACCTTAGGACGGGCTGATGGCACTGAAGCTTTCTTT
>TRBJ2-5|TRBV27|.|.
CASSLTSSQYF
TGTGCCAGCAGTCTAACCTCATCCCAGTACTTC
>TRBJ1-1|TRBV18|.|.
CASSPYRTVMNTEAFF
TGTGCCAGCTCACCATACCGAACGGTAATGAACACTGAAGCTTTCTTT
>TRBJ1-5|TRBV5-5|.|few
CASSIDASNQPQHF
TGTGCCAGCAGCATCGACGCTAGCAATCAGCCCCAGCATTTT
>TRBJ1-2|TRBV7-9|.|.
CASSTSSGLPYGYTF
TGTGCCAGCAGCACCAGCTCGGGACTGCCCTATGGCTACACCTTC
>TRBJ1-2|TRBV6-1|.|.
CASSEVGRTNYGYTF
TGTGCCAGCAGTGAAGTGGGCAGGACTAACTATGGCTACACCTTC
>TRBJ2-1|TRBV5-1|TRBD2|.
CASSLYGGRAYNEQFF
TGCGCCAGCAGCTTGTACGGCGGGAGGGCCTACAATGAGCAGTTCTTC
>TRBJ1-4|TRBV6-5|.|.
CASSYSRFGSNEKLFF
TGTGCCAGCAGTTACTCGAGGTTTGGGAGTAATGAAAAACTGTTTTTT
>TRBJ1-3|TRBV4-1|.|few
CASSQDVYPGNDGNTIYF
TGCGCCAGCAGCCAAGATGTTTATCCAGGGAACGATGGAAACACCATATATTTT
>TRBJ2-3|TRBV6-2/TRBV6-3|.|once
CASSLRQVVDTQYF
TGTGCCAGCAGTTTACGACAGGTCGTTGATACGCAGTATTTT
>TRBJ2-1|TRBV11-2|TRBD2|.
CASSLIAAGAYNEQFF
TGTGCCAGCAGTTTAATCGCAGCGGGAGCTTACAATGAGCAGTTCTTC
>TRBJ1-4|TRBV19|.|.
CASSTTWTQAGKLFF
TGTGCCAGTAGTACAACTTGGACCCAAGCGGGAAAACTGTTTTTT
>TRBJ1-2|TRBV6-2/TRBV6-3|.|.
CASSSHGRRMDGYTF
TGTGCCAGCAGTTCACACGGGAGACGAATGGATGGCTACACCTTC
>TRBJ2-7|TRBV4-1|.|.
CASSQQDSSAYEQYF
TGCGCCAGCAGCCAACAGGATAGTTCGGCCTACGAGCAGTACTTC
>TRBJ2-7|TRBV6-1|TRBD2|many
CASSEFAGGTYEQYF
TGTGCCAGCAGTGAATTTGCGGGGGGAACCTACGAGCAGTACTTC
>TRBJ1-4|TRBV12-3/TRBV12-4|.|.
CASTGPLREKLFF
TGTGCCAGCACAGGACCACTACGAGAAAAACTGTTTTTT
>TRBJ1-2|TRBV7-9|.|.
CASSLEGNYGYTF
TGTGCCAGCAGCTTAGAGGGTAACTATGGCTACACCTTC
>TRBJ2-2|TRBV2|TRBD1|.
CASTRQGAETGELFF
TGTGCCAGCACCCGACAGGGGGCAGAAACCGGGGAGCTGTTTTTT